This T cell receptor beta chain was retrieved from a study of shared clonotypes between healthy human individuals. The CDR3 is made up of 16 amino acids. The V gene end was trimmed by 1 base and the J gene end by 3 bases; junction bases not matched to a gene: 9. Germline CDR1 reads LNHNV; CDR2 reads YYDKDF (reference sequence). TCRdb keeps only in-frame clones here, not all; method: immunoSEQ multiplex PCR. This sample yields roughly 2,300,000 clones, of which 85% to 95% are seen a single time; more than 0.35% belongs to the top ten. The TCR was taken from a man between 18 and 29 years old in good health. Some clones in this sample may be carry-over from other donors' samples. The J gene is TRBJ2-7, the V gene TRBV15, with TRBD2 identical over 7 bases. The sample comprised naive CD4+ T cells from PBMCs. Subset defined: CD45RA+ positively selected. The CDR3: CATSRGLGGSNYEQYF. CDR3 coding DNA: TGTGCCACCAGCAGAGGTCTTGGCGGGAGTAACTACGAGCAGTACTTC.